One and the same sample provided the 17 T cell receptor beta chains below, sequenced in a study of blood T cell repertoires in COVID-19. Measured with immunoSEQ multiplex PCR; TCRdb has only the in-frame clones, and not every one. Of 200,000 to 250,000 clones listed, 65% to 85% are singletons. The specimen was peripheral blood. The origin of the receptors is a human donor in a cohort sampled during active COVID-19.

The V gene is TRBV5-1, the J gene TRBJ2-1, with 9 bases lining up with TRBD1. The trim removed 2 bases at V and 6 bases at J, leaving 6 bases unmatched. This CDR3 contains 15 residues. Germline loops: CDR1 SGHRS, CDR2 YFSETQ. DNA for the CDR3: TGCGCCAGCAGCTTTACAGGGGGCGCGAGCAATGAGCAGTTCTTC. This encodes CASSFTGGASNEQFF.

This chain connects TRBV28 to TRBJ1-5; 12 positions agree with TRBD1. Looked up from germline, CDR1 is MDHEN and CDR2 is SYDVKM. V lost 3 bases and J lost 5; bases outside the gene matches: 8. The CDR3 has 17 residues. In DNA form, the CDR3 reads TGTGCCAGCAGTTTGGCCGCCGGGACAGGGGGCTATCAGCCCCAGCATTTT. This gives the protein CASSLAAGTGGYQPQHF.

This clone showed up just a few times. The V gene is TRBV2, the J gene TRBJ2-7; TRBD1 matches at 8 bases. Losses at the gene ends were 1 base for V and 5 bases for J; bases not matched to a gene: 4. Germline CDR1 SNHLY, CDR2 FYNNEI. CDR3 length: 14 amino acids. The CDR3 DNA is TGTGCCAGCAGTGAAGGGACAGGGAATAACGAGCAGTACTTC. Protein: CASSEGTGNNEQYF.

The count of this clone is one. The chain recombines TRBV28 with TRBJ1-3; 7 positions agree with TRBD1. The J segment lost 9 bases and the V segment lost 4 bases, leaving 12 bases of the junction unmatched. Per germline, CDR1 MDHEN and CDR2 SYDVKM. The CDR3 extends over 15 amino acids. Here the CDR3 reads CASSSYTGASITIYF. The CDR3 DNA follows: TGTGCCAGCAGTTCTTATACAGGGGCATCAATCACCATATATTTT.

The rearrangement uses TRBV11-2 and TRBJ2-3; D call uncertain. The germline V gene encodes CDR1 SGHAT and CDR2 FQNNGV. Trimming shortened V by 6 bases and J by 0 bases, and 13 bases separated the two germline ends. This CDR3 contains 15 residues. The chain's CDR3 is CASSFLISSTDTQYF. The DNA for the CDR3 is TGTGCCAGCAGTTTCCTTATATCTAGCACAGATACGCAGTATTTT.

This clone appeared once. The chain has TRBV7-2 and TRBJ1-5; no definite D call. The germline CDR1 and CDR2 sequences are SGHTA and FQGNSA. The V gene lost 5 bases and the J gene lost 0 bases, with 17 bases spanning the gap. CDR3 size: 17 residues. CDR3 sequence: CASSPLLIVNSNQPQHF. The CDR3 DNA sequence: TGTGCCAGCAGCCCTCTACTTATCGTTAATAGCAATCAGCCCCAGCATTTT.

This clone has a single count. This chain links TRBV5-4 with TRBJ2-5, with 9 bases identical to TRBD2. Trimming took 3 bases from V and 5 from J; bases not matched to a gene: 2. The germline V gene has CDR1 SGHNT and CDR2 YYREEE (reference sequence). This CDR3 spans 13 amino acids. CDR3 residues: CASSSGLAETQYF. CDR3 sequence (DNA): TGTGCCAGCAGCTCGGGACTAGCTGAGACCCAGTACTTC.

The V and J genes are TRBV6-2 or TRBV6-3 and TRBJ2-1; 14 bases fit TRBD2. CDR1 and CDR2 from the germline V gene are MNHEY and SVGEGT. V trimming: 0 bases; J trimming: 7 bases; junction bases outside the gene matches: 2. The CDR3 is made up of 16 amino acids. In nucleotides, the CDR3 is TGTGCCAGCAGTTACTCCGGACTAGCGGGGGGAAATGAGCAGTTCTTC. This gives the protein CASSYSGLAGGNEQFF.

This chain uses TRBV6-6 with TRBJ1-2; 8 nucleotides agree with TRBD1. The CDR3 has 16 residues. Germline lookup yields CDR1 MNHNY and CDR2 SVGAGI (reference sequence). V was pared by 2 bases and J by 5 bases, with 10 bases of the junction left unmatched. The chain's CDR3 is CASSYVAGGDDYGYTF. The CDR3 nucleotides read TGTGCCAGCAGTTACGTCGCAGGGGGCGATGATTATGGCTACACCTTC.

The chain joins TRBV11-3 to TRBJ2-6; D is undetermined. The ends were cut back, 4 bases at V and 0 bases at J, with 10 bases in the middle. The germline V gene encodes CDR1 SGHNT and CDR2 YENEEA. The CDR3 contains 16 residues. The CDR3 protein is CASSYTASSGANVLTF. The CDR3 DNA is TGTGCCAGCAGCTACACGGCTAGCTCTGGGGCCAACGTCCTGACTTTC.

V is TRBV27 and J is TRBJ1-2, with D perhaps TRBD1 (5 bases). The length of the CDR3 is 13 residues. Trimming pared 8 bases from V and 2 bases from J, leaving 12 bases between. Looked up from germline, CDR1 is MNHEY and CDR2 is SMNVEV (reference sequence). Here the CDR3 DNA reads TGTGCCAGCCACCAAGCAGGGAACTATGGCTACACCTTC. Translation gives CASHQAGNYGYTF.

CDR3 nucleotide sequence: TGTGCCAGCAGTGACAGGGGGCCCCCGAACACTGAAGCTTTCTTT. Its protein is CASSDRGPPNTEAFF. The chain couples TRBV6-1 to TRBJ1-1; TRBD1 agrees at 8 bases. The V and J ends lost 3 bases and 1 base, in that order; junction bases with no gene match: 4. This CDR3 comprises 15 residues. Per the germline V gene, CDR1 is MNHNS and CDR2 is SASEGT.

Of note for this clone: The sample has other DNA sequences that encode this CDR3 too. The rearrangement uses TRBV2 and TRBJ2-2; D remains unclear. V lost 3 bases and J 1 base, leaving 6 bases between the germline ends. This CDR3 region has 14 residues. The germline V gene has CDR1 SNHLY and CDR2 FYNNEI. The CDR3 sequence is CASSDRGNTGELFF. For the CDR3, the DNA is TGTGCCAGCAGTGATCGCGGGAACACCGGGGAGCTGTTTTTT.

This CDR3 is CASSPSLSGNTIYF. CDR3 DNA sequence: TGTGCCAGCTCACCCAGTCTCTCTGGAAACACCATATATTTT. J is TRBJ1-3 and V is TRBV18; no clear D. The V and J ends lost 3 bases and 0 bases respectively, with 6 bases between them. Germline values: CDR1 KGHSH, CDR2 LQKENI. CDR3 length equals 14 residues. The full variable domain, in which reference TRBV18 and TRBJ1-3 provide the parts outside the CDR3, is NAGVMQNPRHLVRRRGQEARLRCSPMKGHSHVYWYRQLPEEGLKFMVYLQKENIIDESGMPKERFSAEFPKEGPSILRIQQVVRGDSAAYFCASSPSLSGNTIYFGEGSWLTVV.

The rearrangement uses TRBV5-1 and TRBJ1-3; maybe TRBD1 (5 bases). Germline V gives CDR1 SGHRS, CDR2 YFSETQ. This CDR3 spans 13 amino acids. The ends were cut back, 2 bases at V and 7 bases at J, with 10 bases in the middle. CDR3 DNA: TGCGCCAGCAGCTTCCAGGGAGGTAACACCATATATTTT. This sequence encodes CASSFQGGNTIYF.

CDR3 in DNA: TGTGCCAGCAACCTAGGATTCGGACAGACCAACTATGGCTACACCTTC. As protein: CASNLGFGQTNYGYTF. The V gene is TRBV28, the J gene TRBJ1-2; D is perhaps TRBD1 (6 bases). Germline CDR1 MDHEN, CDR2 SYDVKM. Trimming shortened V by 7 bases and J by 2 bases, and 20 bases separated the two germline ends. The CDR3 contains 16 residues.

Only one count was recorded for this clone. In DNA form, the CDR3 reads TGTGCCAGCAGTTACGGAGGGCGAGGGCCTAATTCACCCCTCCACTTT. It codes for CASSYGGRGPNSPLHF. The V call is TRBV6-5, the J call TRBJ1-6; unclear D gene. V lost 2 bases and J lost 6, with 14 bases in between. From germline, CDR1 is MNHEY and CDR2 SVGAGI. The CDR3 spans 16 residues.